This T cell receptor (beta chain) appears in the sequencing data of a study of blood T cells in healthy people across ages. Findings and caveats of the study: Shifts in expanded clonotypes may have been confounded by donor CMV status, which was unknown. TCR beta diversity tracked closely with naive T cell percentage.

Primers used in a second PCR of roughly 6 to 11 cycles were a sample-barcoded 5' primer and a J-beta primer mix. TCRdb reprocessed the 5' RACE reads via MiXCR and lists one record per CDR3 protein. The sample has 2 million or so distinct CDR3 sequences, around 48% seen once; the top ten hold approximately 2%. This clonotype was seen a few times. Its antigen is unknown. The V and J ends lost 5 bases and 1 base, in that order; junction bases with no gene match: 8. This CDR3 is 17 amino acids long. Sequencing used blood. The sequence was obtained from a woman between 40 and 55 years old in good health. The chain has TRBV12-3 or TRBV12-4 and TRBJ2-4; TRBD1 matches at 10 bases. CDR3 DNA: TGTGCCAGCAGTCCCGGACAGGGGGGGGCGGCCAAAAACATTCAGTACTTC. This gives the protein CASSPGQGGAAKNIQYF.